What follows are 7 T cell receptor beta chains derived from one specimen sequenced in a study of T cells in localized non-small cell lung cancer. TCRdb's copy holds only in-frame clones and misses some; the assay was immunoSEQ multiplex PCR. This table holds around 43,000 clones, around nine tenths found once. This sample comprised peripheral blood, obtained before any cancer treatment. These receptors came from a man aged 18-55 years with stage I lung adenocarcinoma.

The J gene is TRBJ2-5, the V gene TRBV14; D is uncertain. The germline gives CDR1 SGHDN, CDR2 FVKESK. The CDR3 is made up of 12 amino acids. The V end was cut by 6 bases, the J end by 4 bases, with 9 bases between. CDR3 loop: CASRGLAETQYF. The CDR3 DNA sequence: TGTGCCAGCAGGGGCCTTGCAGAGACCCAGTACTTC. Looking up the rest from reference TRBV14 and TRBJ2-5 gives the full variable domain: EAGVTQFPSHSVIEKGQTVTLRCDPISGHDNLYWYRRVMGKEIKFLLHFVKESKQDESGMPNNRFLAERTGGTYSTLKVQPAELEDSGVYFCASRGLAETQYFGPGTRLLVL.

The CDR3 region is CASSVASGTSIYEQFF. The CDR3 nucleotides read TGCGCCAGCAGCGTAGCGTCCGGGACTAGTATCTATGAGCAGTTCTTC. The chain links TRBV5-1 to TRBJ2-1, with TRBD2 matching 8 bases. V was clipped by 4 bases and J by 8 bases; unmatched bases: 14. The germline V gene encodes CDR1 SGHRS and CDR2 YFSETQ. This CDR3 contains 16 residues.

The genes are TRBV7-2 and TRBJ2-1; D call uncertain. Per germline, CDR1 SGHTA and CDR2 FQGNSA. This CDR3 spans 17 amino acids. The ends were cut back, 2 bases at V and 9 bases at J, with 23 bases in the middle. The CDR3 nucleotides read TGTGCCAGCAGCTTATATTTTGCGACTTACTCCTCGGGTGAGCAGTTCTTC. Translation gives CASSLYFATYSSGEQFF.

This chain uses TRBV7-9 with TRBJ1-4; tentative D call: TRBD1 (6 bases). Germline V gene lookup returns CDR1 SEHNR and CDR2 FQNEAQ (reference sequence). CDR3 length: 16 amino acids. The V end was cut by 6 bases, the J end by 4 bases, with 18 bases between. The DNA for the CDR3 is TGTGCCAGCAGACCAAACCAGGGGCAGCTTAATGAAAAACTGTTTTTT. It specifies CASRPNQGQLNEKLFF.

The chain's CDR3 is CASSSPDRSDYTF. The CDR3 DNA follows: TGCGCCAGCAGCTCGCCCGACCGATCGGACTACACCTTC. The chain is built from TRBV5-1 and TRBJ1-2; no firm D call. Germline CDR1 SGHRS, CDR2 YFSETQ. Trimming left V 3 bases short and J 10 bases short, with 16 bases between. This CDR3 has 13 amino acids.

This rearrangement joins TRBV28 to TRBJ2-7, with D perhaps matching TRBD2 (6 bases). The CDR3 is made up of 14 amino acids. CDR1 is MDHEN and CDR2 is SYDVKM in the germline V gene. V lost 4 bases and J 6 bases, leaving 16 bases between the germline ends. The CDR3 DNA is TGTGCCAGCAGTTCAATAACCGGGGAGGTCGAGCAGTACTTC. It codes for CASSSITGEVEQYF.

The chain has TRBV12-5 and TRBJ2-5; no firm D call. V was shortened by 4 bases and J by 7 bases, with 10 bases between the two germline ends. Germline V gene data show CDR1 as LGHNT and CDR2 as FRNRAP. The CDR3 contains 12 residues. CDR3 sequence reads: CASGSDTRTQYF. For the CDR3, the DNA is TGTGCTAGTGGTTCTGACACAAGGACCCAGTACTTC.